The entry below describes one T cell receptor beta chain. Per germline, CDR1 LNHNV and CDR2 YYDKDF (reference sequence). CDR3 length: 18 residues. The V end was cut by 0 bases, the J end by 0 bases, with 15 bases between. Original methodology: Reference gene primers were amplified, and this amplification served to estimate nucleated cell counts. Clones were read by immunoSEQ multiplex PCR, and TCRdb kept only the in-frame ones, dropping some. V and J calls and clone size follow that table, whereas D and trimming were derived from the DNA. The sample shows 90,000 to 100,000 clones, approximately 80% of them seen only once. The record originates from a study of blood T cell repertoires in COVID-19. On the study more broadly: The samples span acute and convalescent COVID-19 from the United States, Italy and Spain. Nucleic acid was either cDNA or gDNA, and it came from T cells, B-cell-depleted T cells, or PBMCs.

Input material: peripheral blood. The rearrangement links TRBV15 to TRBJ1-3, with no clear D. This clonotype originated in a man in his sixties with acute or convalescent COVID-19. The CDR3 DNA sequence: TGTGCCACCAGCAGAGATTCTGCATTCAAGAGCTCTGGAAACACCATATATTTT. Its protein is CATSRDSAFKSSGNTIYF. Looking up the rest from reference TRBV15 and TRBJ1-3 gives the full variable domain: DAMVIQNPRYQVTQFGKPVTLSCSQTLNHNVMYWYQQKSSQAPKLLFHYYDKDFNNEADTPDNFQSRRPNTSFCFLDIRSPGLGDTAMYLCATSRDSAFKSSGNTIYFGEGSWLTVV.